The 6 T cell receptor beta chains presented below share a single source sample, sequenced in a study of OX40 agonist ivuxolimab in advanced cancers. Some clones are missing from TCRdb's copy, which holds only in-frame ones; the method was immunoSEQ multiplex PCR. The data contain over 65,000 clones, 86% of them singletons. Sequencing used CD4+ or CD8+ T cells sorted from blood, obtained in a trial of the OX40 agonist ivuxolimab. The receptors were gathered from an adult with an advanced solid tumor such as melanoma, head and neck, liver or kidney cancer.

The chain has TRBV4-3 and TRBJ1-1; D is unclear. The V gene's germline CDR1 is LGHNA and CDR2 YSLEER. This CDR3 is 16 amino acids long. V lost 0 bases and J lost 2, with 13 bases in between. CDR3 DNA: TGCGCCAGCAGCCAAGAAGGAACAGCGAGAAACACTGAAGCTTTCTTT. This gives the protein CASSQEGTARNTEAFF.

The CDR3 region is CASSLIAGGSYEQYF. CDR3 in DNA: TGCGCCAGCAGCTTGATCGCAGGGGGCTCCTACGAGCAGTACTTC. The chain is built from TRBV5-1 and TRBJ2-7; TRBD1 matches 7 bases. V shed 1 base, J shed 0 bases, and the junction held 4 bases outside the gene matches. Germline V CDR1 and CDR2: SGHRS, YFSETQ. The CDR3 runs to 15 residues.

The chain joins TRBV7-3 to TRBJ2-3; D gene unclear. This CDR3 comprises 13 residues. The germline CDR1 and CDR2 sequences are SGHTA and FQGTGA. The germline V and J ends were trimmed by 6 bases and 4 bases, with 11 bases remaining between them. The CDR3 reads CASSLDRPDTQYF. The CDR3, as DNA: TGTGCCAGCAGTCTGGATCGCCCAGATACGCAGTATTTT.

The CDR3 DNA follows: TGTGCCAGCAGCTCGTGGCGGGGCAGAATACAAGAGACCCAGTACTTC. This translates into CASSSWRGRIQETQYF. This chain connects TRBV5-6 to TRBJ2-5; a weak D match, TRBD2 (6 bases). The V end was cut by 3 bases, the J end by 2 bases, with 17 bases between. There are 16 residues in the CDR3. CDR1 and CDR2 from the germline V gene are SGHDT and YYEEEE.

This chain links TRBV9 with TRBJ1-3; no firm D call. The CDR3 length is 14 residues. Germline V gene lookup returns CDR1 SGDLS and CDR2 YYNGEE. Trimming took off 2 bases at V and 4 bases at J, with 10 bases between the two ends. The CDR3 bases are TGTGCCAGCAGCGTTGACCCGAGGGGAAACACCATATATTTT. It specifies CASSVDPRGNTIYF.

The genes are TRBV5-6 and TRBJ1-6; the D gene is possibly TRBD1 (5 bases). The CDR3 is 15 residues long. The germline V and J ends were trimmed by 0 bases and 3 bases, with 7 bases remaining between them. Germline CDR1 and CDR2: SGHDT and YYEEEE. DNA of the CDR3: TGTGCCAGCAGCTTGGCAGGGATCTATAATTCACCCCTCCACTTT. Translating gives CASSLAGIYNSPLHF.